This entry describes one T cell receptor (beta chain). V gave up 6 bases and J gave up 8 bases; unmatched junction bases: 14. Germline lookup yields CDR1 MNHEY and CDR2 SMNVEV (reference sequence). This CDR3 comprises 15 residues. This specimen comes from a study of blood T cell repertoires in COVID-19. Overall study: Researchers got acute and convalescent COVID-19 samples from the United States, Italy and Spain.

As processed by the authors: Amplification with reference gene primers provided the estimates of nucleated cell counts. The repertoire was sequenced with immunoSEQ multiplex PCR; TCRdb's copy has only in-frame clones and lacks some. V and J calls and clone size are given by that table; D and trimming were obtained from the DNA. The sample carries more than 300,000 clones, 86% recorded once. V usage is TRBV27 and J usage is TRBJ1-2, with 8 positions matching TRBD1. The sequence came from a woman aged 50 to 60 with acute or convalescent COVID-19. What was sequenced was peripheral blood. The DNA for the CDR3 is TGTGCCAGCAGATCCCGGACAGGGTCCTTCGGAGGCTACACCTTC. It encodes CASRSRTGSFGGYTF.